The rows below give T cell receptor beta chains drawn from one sample of a study of blood T cell repertoires in COVID-19. Clones were sequenced by immunoSEQ multiplex PCR, and TCRdb holds only the in-frame ones, with some missing. The sample lists around 190,000 clones; 70% to 90% were seen once. Material for sequencing was peripheral blood. These receptors were taken from a man aged 45 to 65 with COVID-19, enrolled during active disease. Each CDR3 is given with its conserved first and last residue. Each record gives: D gene, J gene, V gene, clone size, CDR3 DNA, CDR3 protein. A D gene is named only where the DNA matches it firmly. Clone size is stated in some rows and not others, as once, few, many or a class when expanded.

d_call: -
j_call: TRBJ1-1
v_call: TRBV5-1
clone_size: -
cdr3_nt: TGCGCCAGCAGCTTGGCCTCGCCGACAGACACCCTGAACACTGAAGCTTTCTTT
cdr3_aa: CASSLASPTDTLNTEAFF

d_call: -
j_call: TRBJ1-2
v_call: TRBV7-9
clone_size: -
cdr3_nt: TGTGCCAGCAGCCACCAAGACAGCTATGGCTACACCTTC
cdr3_aa: CASSHQDSYGYTF

d_call: -
j_call: TRBJ2-3
v_call: TRBV5-1
clone_size: -
cdr3_nt: TGCGCCAGCAGCTTGGATCAGGGGGGACGCACAGATACGCAGTATTTT
cdr3_aa: CASSLDQGGRTDTQYF

d_call: TRBD1
j_call: TRBJ2-2
v_call: TRBV18
clone_size: -
cdr3_nt: TGTGCCAGCTCACAACAGGGGGAGAACACCGGGGAGCTGTTTTTT
cdr3_aa: CASSQQGENTGELFF

d_call: TRBD1
j_call: TRBJ1-2
v_call: TRBV12-3/TRBV12-4
clone_size: -
cdr3_nt: TGTGCCAGCAGCCTCCGGACAGGGAGCGGCTACACCTTC
cdr3_aa: CASSLRTGSGYTF

d_call: TRBD2
j_call: TRBJ2-7
v_call: TRBV12-3/TRBV12-4
clone_size: -
cdr3_nt: TGTGCCAGCAGTTTAAGGGGAGGGGACGAGCAGTACTTC
cdr3_aa: CASSLRGGDEQYF

d_call: -
j_call: TRBJ2-1
v_call: TRBV5-6
clone_size: -
cdr3_nt: TGTGCCAGCAGCTTGGCTGCAGCCTACAATGAGCAGTTCTTC
cdr3_aa: CASSLAAAYNEQFF

d_call: TRBD1
j_call: TRBJ1-2
v_call: TRBV2
clone_size: -
cdr3_nt: TGTGCCAGCAGTAAAGGGACAGCGACTTATGGCTACACCTTC
cdr3_aa: CASSKGTATYGYTF

d_call: -
j_call: TRBJ1-5
v_call: TRBV2
clone_size: -
cdr3_nt: TGTGCCAGCAACCCCCAGATTAGCAATCAGCCCCAGCATTTT
cdr3_aa: CASNPQISNQPQHF

d_call: -
j_call: TRBJ2-2
v_call: TRBV3-1/TRBV3-2
clone_size: -
cdr3_nt: TGTGCCAGCAGCCAAGATACTCCAGGCACCGGGGAGCTGTTTTTT
cdr3_aa: CASSQDTPGTGELFF

d_call: -
j_call: TRBJ1-5
v_call: TRBV3-1/TRBV3-2
clone_size: -
cdr3_nt: TGTGCCAGCAGCCAAGGGGCAGGGCATCAGCCCCAGCATTTT
cdr3_aa: CASSQGAGHQPQHF

d_call: -
j_call: TRBJ2-1
v_call: TRBV19
clone_size: -
cdr3_nt: TGTGCCAGTAGTATTTGGGGCCGAATGAGGTACAATGAGCAGTTCTTC
cdr3_aa: CASSIWGRMRYNEQFF

d_call: TRBD1
j_call: TRBJ2-3
v_call: TRBV18
clone_size: -
cdr3_nt: TGTGCCAGCTCACCCCAGCCTCTGACAGGGGGCACAGATACGCAGTATTTT
cdr3_aa: CASSPQPLTGGTDTQYF

d_call: -
j_call: TRBJ2-3
v_call: TRBV29-1
clone_size: -
cdr3_nt: TGCAGCGAAGGAGGGAGTACAGATACGCAGTATTTT
cdr3_aa: CSEGGSTDTQYF

d_call: -
j_call: TRBJ2-5
v_call: TRBV7-6
clone_size: few
cdr3_nt: TGTGCCAGCAGCTTGGCTAGTTCGGTTTCAGAGACCCAGTACTTC
cdr3_aa: CASSLASSVSETQYF

d_call: TRBD1
j_call: TRBJ2-1
v_call: TRBV4-3
clone_size: -
cdr3_nt: TGCGCCAGCAGCCTCGGGACAGGGTCGTCCTACAATGAGCAGTTCTTC
cdr3_aa: CASSLGTGSSYNEQFF

d_call: TRBD1
j_call: TRBJ1-2
v_call: TRBV19
clone_size: few
cdr3_nt: TGTGCCAGTAGTATCGACAGGGGAATTGGCTACACCTTC
cdr3_aa: CASSIDRGIGYTF

d_call: TRBD1
j_call: TRBJ2-7
v_call: TRBV11-2
clone_size: once
cdr3_nt: TGTGCCAGCAGCGAGACAGGGCGCGAGCAGTACTTC
cdr3_aa: CASSETGREQYF

d_call: -
j_call: TRBJ1-2
v_call: TRBV27
clone_size: -
cdr3_nt: TGTGCCAGCCTTGTCAAGGGACTCGATGGCTACACCTTC
cdr3_aa: CASLVKGLDGYTF

d_call: TRBD1
j_call: TRBJ2-3
v_call: TRBV7-9
clone_size: -
cdr3_nt: TGTGCCAGCAGCTTAGCACAGGGGGCTAGCACAGATACGCAGTATTTT
cdr3_aa: CASSLAQGASTDTQYF

d_call: TRBD1
j_call: TRBJ1-3
v_call: TRBV27
clone_size: -
cdr3_nt: TGTGCCAGCGTCAGTCGTCCGACGGACAGGGAGGTTTCGGAAAACACCATATATTTT
cdr3_aa: CASVSRPTDREVSENTIYF

d_call: TRBD1
j_call: TRBJ1-5
v_call: TRBV7-9
clone_size: -
cdr3_nt: TGTGCCAGCAGCTTAGTTTCGGGACCCGACAGGGGCAATCAGCCCCAGCATTTT
cdr3_aa: CASSLVSGPDRGNQPQHF

d_call: TRBD1
j_call: TRBJ1-2
v_call: TRBV7-3
clone_size: few
cdr3_nt: TGTGCCAGCAGCTCCACGGGACAGGGCAACTATGGCTACACCTTC
cdr3_aa: CASSSTGQGNYGYTF

d_call: TRBD1
j_call: TRBJ1-1
v_call: TRBV14
clone_size: -
cdr3_nt: TGTGCCAGCAGCCAAGAACGGAGGGGGCACACTGAAGCTTTCTTT
cdr3_aa: CASSQERRGHTEAFF

d_call: TRBD1
j_call: TRBJ1-5
v_call: TRBV7-2
clone_size: few
cdr3_nt: TGTGCCAGCAGCTTATTGGGGACAGGGGCGAATCAGCCCCAGCATTTT
cdr3_aa: CASSLLGTGANQPQHF

d_call: -
j_call: TRBJ2-3
v_call: TRBV7-3
clone_size: -
cdr3_nt: TGTGCCAGCAGCCCCGGGAGCCCCACAGATACGCAGTATTTT
cdr3_aa: CASSPGSPTDTQYF

d_call: -
j_call: TRBJ1-5
v_call: TRBV27
clone_size: -
cdr3_nt: TGTGCCAGCAGTTTATCTGGCAGGGCTCAGCCCCAGCATTTT
cdr3_aa: CASSLSGRAQPQHF

d_call: TRBD2
j_call: TRBJ2-1
v_call: TRBV27
clone_size: -
cdr3_nt: TGTGCCAGCAGTGCCACTAGCGGGGCCCAGTCCTACAATGAGCAGTTCTTC
cdr3_aa: CASSATSGAQSYNEQFF

d_call: -
j_call: TRBJ1-5
v_call: TRBV3-1/TRBV3-2
clone_size: few
cdr3_nt: TGTGCCAGCAGCCAAGTTCTCGGCAATCAGCCCCAGCATTTT
cdr3_aa: CASSQVLGNQPQHF

d_call: -
j_call: TRBJ2-2
v_call: TRBV5-1
clone_size: -
cdr3_nt: TGCGCCAGCAGCTCCTGGGGCTCCTACCCCGGGGAGCTGTTTTTT
cdr3_aa: CASSSWGSYPGELFF

d_call: -
j_call: TRBJ1-5
v_call: TRBV6-1
clone_size: -
cdr3_nt: TGTGCCAGCAGTGAATCCCAGGAACCCCAGCCCCAGCATTTT
cdr3_aa: CASSESQEPQPQHF

d_call: -
j_call: TRBJ2-7
v_call: TRBV6-6
clone_size: -
cdr3_nt: TGTGCCAGCAGTTACTTGAGGAGAGGGATCTCCTACGAGCAGTACTTC
cdr3_aa: CASSYLRRGISYEQYF

d_call: TRBD2
j_call: TRBJ2-7
v_call: TRBV6-5
clone_size: -
cdr3_nt: TGTGCCAGCCGATCTAGCGGGGGTATCTCCTACGAGCAGTACTTC
cdr3_aa: CASRSSGGISYEQYF

d_call: TRBD1
j_call: TRBJ1-1
v_call: TRBV5-1
clone_size: -
cdr3_nt: TGCGCCAGCAGCTCCCCGTTGGGACAGGGCATTGGCACTGAAGCTTTCTTT
cdr3_aa: CASSSPLGQGIGTEAFF

d_call: -
j_call: TRBJ1-1
v_call: TRBV5-1
clone_size: once
cdr3_nt: TGCGCCAGCAGTGACAGTAAGAACACTGAAGCTTTCTTT
cdr3_aa: CASSDSKNTEAFF

d_call: -
j_call: TRBJ2-7
v_call: TRBV30
clone_size: -
cdr3_nt: TGTGCCTGGGCCCCCGGACTCCACTACGAGCAGTACTTC
cdr3_aa: CAWAPGLHYEQYF

d_call: TRBD1
j_call: TRBJ1-1
v_call: TRBV28
clone_size: -
cdr3_nt: TGTGCCAGCAAATCTGACAGGGATAACACTGAAGCTTTCTTT
cdr3_aa: CASKSDRDNTEAFF

d_call: -
j_call: TRBJ2-2
v_call: TRBV30
clone_size: -
cdr3_nt: TGTGCCTGGAGCGCCCTCAGGGGCTCCGGGGAGCTGTTTTTT
cdr3_aa: CAWSALRGSGELFF

d_call: -
j_call: TRBJ2-7
v_call: TRBV7-3
clone_size: -
cdr3_nt: TGTGCCAGCAGCTTAGGTACAGGCCTTGGAGAGCAGTACTTC
cdr3_aa: CASSLGTGLGEQYF

d_call: -
j_call: TRBJ2-7
v_call: TRBV27
clone_size: -
cdr3_nt: TGTGCCAGCAGTATCTCAGGGGTTTCCTACGAGCAGTACTTC
cdr3_aa: CASSISGVSYEQYF

d_call: TRBD2
j_call: TRBJ2-2
v_call: TRBV11-3
clone_size: -
cdr3_nt: TGTGCCAGCAGCTTATCTCTAGCGGGGGCAAACACCGGGGAGCTGTTTTTT
cdr3_aa: CASSLSLAGANTGELFF

d_call: TRBD2
j_call: TRBJ2-1
v_call: TRBV3-1/TRBV3-2
clone_size: -
cdr3_nt: TGTGCCAGCAGCCAAGGTTTTGCTAGCGGGAGGGTGGTTGAGCAGTTCTTC
cdr3_aa: CASSQGFASGRVVEQFF

d_call: -
j_call: TRBJ1-1
v_call: TRBV14
clone_size: -
cdr3_nt: TGTGCCAGCAGCCCGCCGACTGTGCTTGAACAAGCTGAAGCTTTCTTT
cdr3_aa: CASSPPTVLEQAEAFF

d_call: TRBD2
j_call: TRBJ2-1
v_call: TRBV4-2
clone_size: -
cdr3_nt: TGTGCCAGCAGCCAAGACCCTAGCGGGGGGGTTTTTGAGCAGTTCTTC
cdr3_aa: CASSQDPSGGVFEQFF

d_call: -
j_call: TRBJ2-1
v_call: TRBV19
clone_size: few
cdr3_nt: TGTGCCAGTAGCACCAGCAGGGGTCAGTTCTTC
cdr3_aa: CASSTSRGQFF

d_call: TRBD1
j_call: TRBJ2-7
v_call: TRBV7-9
clone_size: -
cdr3_nt: TGTGCCAGCAGCCCAGGACAGGGAGTCTCCTACGAGCAGTACTTC
cdr3_aa: CASSPGQGVSYEQYF

d_call: TRBD2
j_call: TRBJ2-1
v_call: TRBV6-6
clone_size: -
cdr3_nt: TGTGCCAGCAGTTACCCTAGCGGGGGTGCTCTCGGGCAGTTCTTC
cdr3_aa: CASSYPSGGALGQFF

d_call: -
j_call: TRBJ1-3
v_call: TRBV19
clone_size: once
cdr3_nt: TGTGCCAGTAGTCAGACAGGCTCTGGAAACACCATATATTTT
cdr3_aa: CASSQTGSGNTIYF

d_call: TRBD2
j_call: TRBJ2-1
v_call: TRBV5-1
clone_size: once
cdr3_nt: TGCGCCAGCAGCTATGACGGGGGGAACTACAATGAGCAGTTCTTC
cdr3_aa: CASSYDGGNYNEQFF

d_call: -
j_call: TRBJ2-6
v_call: TRBV18
clone_size: -
cdr3_nt: TGTGCCAGCTCGCCAACGAGCTCTGGGGCCAACGTCCTGACTTTC
cdr3_aa: CASSPTSSGANVLTF

d_call: TRBD1
j_call: TRBJ1-3
v_call: TRBV6-1
clone_size: -
cdr3_nt: TGTGCCAGCAGTGAAGGGACAGGGGCTGGCGGAAACACCATATATTTT
cdr3_aa: CASSEGTGAGGNTIYF

d_call: TRBD1
j_call: TRBJ1-2
v_call: TRBV28
clone_size: -
cdr3_nt: TGTGCCAGCAGTTTACCGGGACAGGCAGTGGAGGGTGATGGCTACACCTTC
cdr3_aa: CASSLPGQAVEGDGYTF

d_call: TRBD1
j_call: TRBJ2-5
v_call: TRBV7-2
clone_size: -
cdr3_nt: TGTGCCAGCAGCCTACAGCCGGGACAGGGGCGGACCCAGTACTTC
cdr3_aa: CASSLQPGQGRTQYF

d_call: -
j_call: TRBJ2-7
v_call: TRBV20-1
clone_size: -
cdr3_nt: TGCAGTGGCTACAGGACCTACGAGCAGTACTTC
cdr3_aa: CSGYRTYEQYF

d_call: TRBD1
j_call: TRBJ2-7
v_call: TRBV2
clone_size: -
cdr3_nt: TGTGCCAGCAGGGGGACAGGGGTTTACGAGCAGTACTTC
cdr3_aa: CASRGTGVYEQYF

d_call: TRBD1
j_call: TRBJ2-4
v_call: TRBV24-1
clone_size: -
cdr3_nt: TGTGCCACCAGTGCCCAGACAGGGCCCCAGTACTTC
cdr3_aa: CATSAQTGPQYF

d_call: -
j_call: TRBJ1-6
v_call: TRBV7-3
clone_size: -
cdr3_nt: TGTGCCAGCAGCTTAACGGGCGCGGGTAACAATTCACCCCTCCACTTT
cdr3_aa: CASSLTGAGNNSPLHF

d_call: -
j_call: TRBJ2-5
v_call: TRBV5-1
clone_size: -
cdr3_nt: TGCGCCAGCAGCTTGGCCGGGGCACCGAGCGGGGAGACCCAGTACTTC
cdr3_aa: CASSLAGAPSGETQYF

d_call: -
j_call: TRBJ2-2
v_call: TRBV7-9
clone_size: -
cdr3_nt: TGTGCCAGCAGCAGACAAGAATCGAACACCGGGGAGCTGTTTTTT
cdr3_aa: CASSRQESNTGELFF